The clone carrying this T cell receptor beta chain was detected only a few times. Sequencing was performed with immunoSEQ multiplex PCR; in TCRdb, only in-frame clones are kept and a portion is missing. Here the sample spans about 190,000 clones, 70% to 85% being singletons. The data are from a study of blood T cell repertoires in COVID-19. Study as a whole: COVID-19 samples from acute and convalescent phases originated in the United States, Italy and Spain. PBMCs, B-cell-depleted T cells, or T cells were the source of the cDNA or gDNA that made up the material.

Trimming took 5 bases from V and 1 from J; bases not matched to a gene: 3. The CDR3 is 14 residues long. Germline CDR1 SGHTA, CDR2 FQGTGA. The source of this sequence is a woman in her 30s with acute or convalescent COVID-19. The sample comprised peripheral blood. The chain recombines TRBV7-3 with TRBJ1-1; TRBD1 matches 8 bases. CDR3: CASSPGQGNTEAFF. The CDR3 coding sequence is TGTGCCAGCAGCCCTGGACAGGGGAACACTGAAGCTTTCTTT.